Presented here are 17 T cell receptor beta chains from one specimen sequenced in a study of blood T cells in healthy people across ages. Primed by a sample-barcoded 5' primer and a J-beta primer mix, a second PCR proceeded for 7 to 11 cycles. One entry per CDR3 protein, called by TCRdb with MiXCR from the 5' RACE reads. The sample holds 1.5 million to 2 million distinct CDR3 sequences, roughly 27% seen once. Material for sequencing was blood. All receptors come from a woman in her twenties or thirties in good health.

The chain links TRBV11-2 to TRBJ1-2; 8 bases are a match to TRBD1. V lost 1 base and J lost 8; bases outside the gene matches: 12. The CDR3 has 16 amino acids. Germline loops: CDR1 SGHAT, CDR2 FQNNGV. The CDR3: CASSLARTGRARGYTF. The CDR3 nucleotides read TGTGCCAGCAGCTTAGCGCGGACAGGGAGGGCGCGAGGCTACACCTTC.

In its sample, this clonotype was seen many times. The chain couples TRBV6-5 to TRBJ1-2, with a weak D call TRBD1 (5 bases). V was pared by 7 bases and J by 2 bases, with 14 bases between. The CDR3 is 14 amino acids. The germline gives CDR1 MNHEY, CDR2 SVGAGI. The CDR3 is CASTSLGANYGYTF. CDR3 sequence (DNA): TGTGCCAGCACCTCCCTAGGGGCCAACTATGGCTACACCTTC.

This clonotype has just a few counts. The CDR3 bases are TGTGCCACCCGAACTACGACGGCCTACAATGAGCAGTTCTTC. Protein sequence: CATRTTTAYNEQFF. This chain joins TRBV19 and TRBJ2-1, with D uncertain. The germline gives CDR1 LNHDA, CDR2 SQIVND (reference sequence). Trimming stripped 10 bases from V and 2 bases from J, with 15 bases between. The CDR3 has 14 amino acids.

This chain links TRBV20-1 with TRBJ1-1; possible D gene TRBD1, 5 bases. The CDR3 is 15 residues long. V was cut by 2 bases and J by 0 bases, with 13 bases left in between. CDR1 is DFQATT, CDR2 SNEGSKA, per germline (reference sequence). The CDR3 nucleotides are TGCAGTGCTAGACGGGACGAAGGCCTGAACACTGAAGCTTTCTTT. Encoded protein: CSARRDEGLNTEAFF.

This chain links TRBV5-1 with TRBJ2-7, with D perhaps matching TRBD2 (5 bases). Germline V gives CDR1 SGHRS, CDR2 YFSETQ. Between the trimmed V and J ends, which lost 5 bases and 0 bases, there was a span of 12 bases. This CDR3 has 14 residues. The CDR3 coding sequence is TGCGCCAGCAGACCACTAGTCAGCTCCTACGAGCAGTACTTC. The encoded protein is CASRPLVSSYEQYF.

Of note for this clonotype: It may be a read error: a sequence one base away is much more abundant. V gene TRBV5-1 combines with J gene TRBJ1-2; possible D gene TRBD1, 5 bases. CDR3 length: 18 residues. Germline V gene lookup returns CDR1 SGHRS and CDR2 YFSETQ. The V end lost 0 bases, the J end lost 7 bases, and 25 bases lay between the germline ends. The CDR3 loop is CASSLGSGNVRAGLGYTF. The DNA for the CDR3 is TGCGCCAGCAGCTTGGGATCAGGGAACGTCCGCGCGGGACTTGGCTACACCTTC.

This clonotype showed up just a few times. V and J are TRBV29-1 and TRBJ1-1; D not certain. Germline assignment: CDR1 SQVTM and CDR2 ANQGSEA. The V end was cut by 7 bases, the J end by 0 bases, with 9 bases between. CDR3 size: 12 residues. The CDR3: CSAPSMNTEAFF. The CDR3 DNA reads TGCAGCGCTCCAAGCATGAACACTGAAGCTTTCTTT.

A word on this clonotype: Germline and junction disagree at one end, which may indicate a read error. The chain combines TRBV5-5 with TRBJ2-3, with D possibly being TRBD2 (5 bases). Per the germline V gene, CDR1 is SGHKS and CDR2 is YYEKEE (reference sequence). This CDR3 has 15 residues. This CDR3 reads CVSSRALGVSDTQYF. CDR3 nucleotides: TGTGTCAGCAGCCGAGCCCTCGGGGTATCAGATACGCAGTATTTT. Looking up the rest from reference TRBV5-5 and TRBJ2-3 gives the full variable domain: DAGVTQSPTHLIKTRGQQVTLRCSPISGHKSVSWYQQVLGQGPQFIFQYYEKEERGRGNFPDRFSARQFPNYSSELNVNALLLGDSALYLCVSSRALGVSDTQYFGPGTRLTVL.

This clonotype was seen ten or more times. In nucleotides, the CDR3 is TGTGCCAGCAGCGCTGATCCTAGCACAGATACGCAGTATTTT. This encodes CASSADPSTDTQYF. The genes are TRBV7-2 and TRBJ2-3; D not certain. The germline CDR1 and CDR2 sequences are SGHTA and FQGNSA. With 5 bases removed from V and 0 bases from J, the gap between germline ends came to 9 bases. There are 14 residues in the CDR3.

The chain is built from TRBV7-2 and TRBJ1-2; D gene ambiguous. The CDR3 consists of 12 residues. The ends were cut back, 5 bases at V and 8 bases at J, with 12 bases in the middle. CDR1 is SGHTA and CDR2 is FQGNSA in the germline V gene. CDR3 protein: CASSQTRPGYTF. DNA for the CDR3: TGTGCCAGCAGCCAGACACGGCCCGGCTACACCTTC.

A few counts support this clonotype. The genes are TRBV7-2 and TRBJ2-5; D gene ambiguous. V lost 5 bases and J 5 bases, leaving 12 bases between the germline ends. The length of the CDR3 is 13 residues. Germline V gives CDR1 SGHTA, CDR2 FQGNSA. CDR3 sequence (DNA): TGTGCCAGCAGCCGATACGGGCGGGAGACCCAGTACTTC. It yields the protein CASSRYGRETQYF.

A few counts support this clonotype. V usage is TRBV28 and J usage is TRBJ2-2, with 11 bases identical to TRBD2. The V gene's germline CDR1 is MDHEN and CDR2 SYDVKM. This CDR3 has 18 residues. Trimming cost V 5 bases and J 4 bases; bases outside gene matches: 12. The chain's CDR3 is CASSPRTSGYATTGELFF. The DNA of the CDR3 is TGTGCCAGCAGTCCCCGGACTAGCGGGTATGCGACCACCGGGGAGCTGTTTTTT.

This clonotype was counted at least ten times. The chain carries TRBV20-1 and TRBJ1-2; D not resolved. CDR1 is DFQATT and CDR2 is SNEGSKA in the germline V gene (reference sequence). Deletions cut 4 bases from V and 2 bases from J, with 2 bases between. This CDR3 spans 10 amino acids. Here the CDR3 DNA reads TGCAGTGCTACCAACTATGGCTACACCTTC. Protein product: CSATNYGYTF.

V is TRBV7-2 and J is TRBJ2-7; D gene unclear. The CDR3 sequence is 14 residues long. Trimming cost V 5 bases and J 2 bases, with 13 bases left between them. Germline CDR1 and CDR2: SGHTA and FQGNSA. CDR3: CTSSQPIVPYEQYF. CDR3 nucleotides: TGTACCAGCAGCCAACCGATCGTACCCTACGAGCAGTACTTC.

In this sample, this clonotype turned up a few times. The chain links TRBV11-2 to TRBJ2-7; 16 bases line up with TRBD2. CDR3 length: 18 amino acids. CDR1 is SGHAT and CDR2 is FQNNGV in the germline V gene. Losses at the gene ends were 5 bases for V and 1 base for J; bases not matched to a gene: 8. In DNA form, the CDR3 reads TGTGCCAGCAGCCCGGGACTAGCGGGAGGGCCAGTGTCCTACGAGCAGTACTTC. Translating it yields CASSPGLAGGPVSYEQYF.

For this clonotype: With a much larger clone just one base away, this may be a read error. The J gene is TRBJ2-7, the V gene TRBV10-3, with a weak D call TRBD2 (5 bases). The CDR3 runs 15 residues. Per germline, CDR1 ENHRY and CDR2 SYGVKD. V shed 4 bases and J shed 2 bases, with 15 bases lying between them. As DNA, the CDR3 is TGTGCCATCAGTGGCTCAGCGGTAAATGCCTACGAGCAGTACTTC. Its protein is CAISGSAVNAYEQYF.

This clonotype has more than one count but fewer than ten. The chain is built from TRBV24-1 and TRBJ2-7, with TRBD1 matching over 9 bases. The junction had 2 bases not matched to a gene; V was cut back by 3 bases and J by 3 bases. Germline CDR1 reads KGHDR; CDR2 reads SFDVKD. The CDR3 spans 14 residues. CDR3 protein: CATSDKDRGYEQYF. As DNA, the CDR3 is TGTGCCACCAGTGATAAGGACAGGGGCTACGAGCAGTACTTC.